The 5 T cell receptor beta chains below were found in one sample sequenced in a study of blood T cells in healthy people across ages. A J-beta primer mix and a sample-barcoded 5' primer were used in a second PCR of roughly 6 to 11 cycles. TCRdb reprocessed the 5' RACE reads via MiXCR and lists one record per CDR3 protein. The table shows 1.5 million to 2 million distinct CDR3 sequences, with around 48% occurring only once. The sample consisted of blood. The receptors originated from a woman between 40 and 55 years old in good health.

The chain carries TRBV2 and TRBJ2-4; TRBD1 agrees at 8 bases. With the DNA end fitting TRBJ2-7 better, the J assignment may be wrong. Germline CDR1 is SNHLY and CDR2 is FYNNEI. There are 13 residues in the CDR3. The CDR3 sequence: CATQGEVTYEQYF. The CDR3 DNA follows: TGTGCCACACAGGGGGAGGTTACCTACGAGCAGTACTTC.

This clonotype was observed a handful of times. V usage is TRBV13 and J usage is TRBJ2-3; tentatively, D is TRBD2 (6 bases). The CDR3 extends over 12 amino acids. Germline-derived CDR1 and CDR2 are PRHDT and FYEKMQ (reference sequence). V dropped 8 bases and J dropped 6 bases, with 12 bases sitting between them. The CDR3 DNA reads as TGTGCCAGCGATCGGGGGTTGGATACGCAGTATTTT. Its protein product is CASDRGLDTQYF.

The CDR3, as DNA: TGCGCCAGCAGCCGACAGACTAACTCCTACAATGAGCAGTTCTTC. It yields the protein CASSRQTNSYNEQFF. J is TRBJ2-1 and V is TRBV5-1; D may correspond to TRBD1 or TRBD2 (5 bases each). The CDR3 sequence is 15 residues long. Looked up from germline, CDR1 is SGHRS and CDR2 is YFSETQ. With 4 bases removed from V and 0 bases from J, the gap between germline ends came to 11 bases.

The chain is built from TRBV6-1 and TRBJ2-4, with 8 bases that match TRBD1. This CDR3 spans 16 amino acids. CDR1 is MNHNS, CDR2 SASEGT, per germline. J gave up 0 bases and V 4 bases, and 5 bases lay outside the gene matches. CDR3 amino acids: CASSGTGSLAKNIQYF. CDR3 DNA sequence: TGTGCCAGCAGTGGGACAGGGTCGTTAGCCAAAAACATTCAGTACTTC.

This clonotype was observed many times. CDR3 loop: CASSSHRGRETQYF. CDR3 in DNA: TGTGCCAGCAGTTCCCACAGGGGGAGGGAGACCCAGTACTTC. The V gene is TRBV12-3 or TRBV12-4, the J gene TRBJ2-5; 8 nucleotides match TRBD1. V lost 4 bases and J lost 5; bases outside the gene matches: 6. The CDR3 sequence is 14 residues long.